Below, one T cell receptor beta chain is given with its context. Its cognate antigen is unknown. The data were taken from a study of vaccination and CD4 T cells after COVID-19. About the research overall: Six males and four females, two Hispanic, made up the convalescents. General study results and limits: Although the median of SARS-CoV-2-reactive clonotypes rose from 21 to 38, the change was not significant.

Oncomine TCR Beta short-read sequencing was applied to DNA from cultured CD4+ T cells. TCRdb re-called the PCR reads with MiXCR, one entry per CDR3 protein. The table has fewer than 20,000 distinct CDR3 sequences, approximately 53% seen once; the top ten hold 10% to 15%. Treatment given: approximately 9-day PBMC culture with coronavirus spike peptide pools or control peptides (ViraFEST assay). Per well, 2 million or so PBMCs were cultured in the presence of approximately 9 IU/ml IL-2 and 9 to 10 ug/ml peptide pools. The ends were cut back, 1 base at V and 5 bases at J, with 11 bases in the middle. CDR1 is SGHTA and CDR2 is FQGTGA in the germline V gene. The CDR3 consists of 14 residues.

The clonotype was recovered from a human donor who had recovered from COVID-19. Sequencing input: CD4+ T cells from blood, cultured in vitro. The V and J genes are TRBV7-3 and TRBJ2-5, with D uncertain. CDR3 coding DNA: TGTGCCAGCAGCTTAAGTGCTAGTATGGAGACCCAGTACTTC. It codes for CASSLSASMETQYF. Full variable domain (rest looked up from reference TRBV7-3 and TRBJ2-5): GAGVSQTPSNKVTEKGKYVELRCDPISGHTALYWYRQSLGQGPEFLIYFQGTGAADDSGLPNDRFFAVRPEGSVSTLKIQRTERGDSAVYLCASSLSASMETQYFGPGTRLLVL.